What follows are 9 T cell receptor beta chains derived from one specimen sequenced in a study of OX40 agonist ivuxolimab in advanced cancers. The table came from immunoSEQ multiplex PCR; TCRdb's copy has only in-frame clones and leaves some out. The repertoire includes 57,000 or so clones, 84% of them detected once, and approximately 4.5% sits in the top ten. Sequences were derived from CD4+ or CD8+ T cells sorted from blood, sampled in a trial of the OX40 agonist ivuxolimab. All receptors derive from an adult with an advanced solid tumor such as melanoma, head and neck, liver or kidney cancer.

This chain links TRBV9 with TRBJ1-2; D possibly corresponds to TRBD1 (5 bases). Germline V gene data show CDR1 as SGDLS and CDR2 as YYNGEE. The V end was cut by 4 bases, the J end by 4 bases, with 11 bases between. CDR3 length equals 13 residues. The CDR3 DNA sequence: TGTGCCAGCAGCCTCGAGCAGGGCTATGGCTACACCTTC. Protein sequence: CASSLEQGYGYTF.

The chain is built from TRBV29-1 and TRBJ2-7; D may match TRBD1 or TRBD2 (6 bases each). The germline V gene has CDR1 SQVTM and CDR2 ANQGSEA. CDR3 length: 14 amino acids. CDR3 bases: TGCAGTTCAAAGTGGGCCGGGGGCCAAAACGAGCAGTACTTC. It yields the protein CSSKWAGGQNEQYF.

The J gene is TRBJ1-6, the V gene TRBV9, with D unresolved. This CDR3 contains 14 residues. Trimming cost V 4 bases and J 5 bases, with 10 bases left between them. Germline values: CDR1 SGDLS, CDR2 YYNGEE. The CDR3 nucleotides read TGTGCCAGCAGCCCGACGGGAAATAATTCACCCCTCCACTTT. Translation: CASSPTGNNSPLHF.

The J gene is TRBJ1-4, the V gene TRBV2, with a possible D match to TRBD1 (5 bases). With 0 bases removed from V and 7 bases from J, the gap between germline ends came to 15 bases. Germline-derived CDR1 and CDR2 are SNHLY and FYNNEI. This CDR3 is 16 amino acids long. CDR3 sequence: CASSEATTVNPEKLFF. CDR3 nucleotides: TGTGCCAGCAGTGAAGCGACGACAGTTAATCCTGAAAAACTGTTTTTT. Complete variable domain (other parts from reference TRBV2 and TRBJ1-4): EPEVTQTPSHQVTQMGQEVILRCVPISNHLYFYWYRQILGQKVEFLVSFYNNEISEKSEIFDDQFSVERPDGSNFTLKIRSTKLEDSAMYFCASSEATTVNPEKLFFGSGTQLSVL.

The chain combines TRBV7-8 with TRBJ1-2, with a possible D match to TRBD1 (6 bases). This CDR3 has 13 residues. Per germline, CDR1 SGHVS and CDR2 FQNEAQ. V was cut by 7 bases and J by 4 bases, with 13 bases left in between. CDR3 DNA: TGTGCCAGCACTTACAGGGAGGGCTATGGCTACACCTTC. Protein product: CASTYREGYGYTF.

The chain is built from TRBV7-8 and TRBJ1-1; D is unclear. This CDR3 region has 15 residues. In germline, CDR1 is SGHVS, CDR2 FQNEAQ. V lost 3 bases and J 2 bases, leaving 13 bases between the germline ends. CDR3 bases: TGTGCCAGCAGCTTTAGGGAGACGGGTAACACTGAAGCTTTCTTT. Translated: CASSFRETGNTEAFF. The full variable domain, with the rest looked up from reference TRBV7-8 and TRBJ1-1, is GAGVSQSPRYKVAKRGQDVALRCDPISGHVSLFWYQQALGQGPEFLTYFQNEAQLDKSGLPSDRFFAERPEGSVSTLKIQRTQQEDSAVYLCASSFRETGNTEAFFGQGTRLTVV.

The genes are TRBV5-1 and TRBJ2-2; D possibly uses TRBD1 or TRBD2 (5 bases each). The CDR3 runs to 15 residues. Germline CDR1 SGHRS, CDR2 YFSETQ. V was trimmed by 4 bases and J by 2 bases, leaving 12 bases between them. The CDR3 region is CASSRRGGNTGELFF. The CDR3 DNA reads TGCGCCAGCAGCCGCCGGGGCGGAAACACCGGGGAGCTGTTTTTT.

The rearrangement links TRBV19 to TRBJ1-4; D remains unclear. This CDR3 is built from 12 residues. Germline V lookup: CDR1 LNHDA, CDR2 SQIVND (reference sequence). Trimming cost V 7 bases and J 8 bases, with 11 bases left between them. The CDR3 DNA sequence: TGTGCCAGTAACACGATCGGCGAAAAACTGTTTTTT. As protein: CASNTIGEKLFF. Full variable domain (outside the CDR3, taken from reference TRBV19 and TRBJ1-4): DGGITQSPKYLFRKEGQNVTLSCEQNLNHDAMYWYRQDPGQGLRLIYYSQIVNDFQKGDIAEGYSVSREKKESFPLTVTSAQKNPTAFYLCASNTIGEKLFFGSGTQLSVL.

The genes are TRBV7-6 and TRBJ1-1, with 8 bases aligning to TRBD1. The CDR3 is 14 amino acids. With V trimmed by 5 bases and J by 1 base, 3 bases remained unmatched. Germline V lookup: CDR1 SGHVS, CDR2 FNYEAQ. CDR3 in amino acids: CASSVRGPNTEAFF. The DNA of the CDR3 is TGTGCCAGCAGCGTCAGGGGGCCGAACACTGAAGCTTTCTTT.